Detailed here is one T cell receptor beta chain. Its cognate antigen has yet to be identified. Per-base qualities were not stored, and no clone one base away is much larger. This specimen's treatment or condition label, interpreted: in vitro stimulation with specific CMV peptide epitopes to enrich CMV-specific T cells. This specimen comes from a study of T cell repertoires in cytomegalovirus infection (dated by TCRdb to between 2018 and 2020). About the full investigation: The peptide stimulations were aimed at well-studied HLA-B-restricted epitopes as well as recently identified HLA-C-restricted CMV epitopes, whose presentation resists viral immunomodulation. The HLA type of each donor mattered for the analysis, because public TCR beta signatures pointed to carriage of CMV infection along with the matching HLA type.

CDR1 and CDR2 are drawn from the germline V gene: MNHEY, SVGEGT. A distance of 17 bases separates the germline ends of V and J, which lose 5 bases and 0 bases respectively. Reading from cysteine to phenylalanine, the CDR3 counts 17 amino acids. Just CDR3 DNA is preserved here, 51 bases in frame from base 1. Here is what the overall study found, with its caveats: Cumulative frequency of public TCR beta family members discriminated carriers of CMV infection plus the relevant HLA type in this cohort and an independent roughly 330-donor cohort. The ex vivo response was dominated by HLA-C-restricted CMV-specific TCR beta clonotypes, and the single most frequent clonotype in two of eight donors was supplied by these HLA-C-restricted clonotypes.

The reads were generated on an Illumina HiSeq 1500. TCRdb ran its own pipeline on the public reads, namely fastp trimming at Q25 and MiXCR clone calling, and kept in-frame beta chains. Rows merge per CDR3 protein into single entries with the most common DNA and genes. Counted in this sample were approximately 910,000 distinct CDR3 sequences; approximately 33% of them appeared once. The top ten constitute 13% of the sample. The receptor was derived from a human donor in good health (CMV status not recorded). Some clones in this sample may be carry-over from other donors' samples. Sequencing used cultured CD8+ T cells from PBMCs, obtained from culture after CMV antigen stimulation. The sequence joins TRBV6-2 or TRBV6-3 to TRBJ2-1, and possibly TRBD1, on 7 matching bases. At the DNA level, the sequence is TGTGCCAGCAGTAACGAGACAGGGAGGAGCTCCTACAATGAGCAGTTCTTC. Its product reads: CASSNETGRSSYNEQFF.